This T cell receptor (beta chain) was captured by sequencing in a study of identifying expanded T cells in peripheral blood. Study-level results: About 1.3 clones differed between technical replicates, versus roughly 16 and 20 over time. Across healthy donors, higher total template counts meant significantly greater approximately 2-week count variance.

As regards this clone: Its antigen is as yet unknown.

No infections or other immune events were documented during collection. The data were produced by immunoSEQ multiplex PCR, yet TCRdb's version contains in-frame clones alone and is incomplete. This table holds 60,000 or so clones, over 75% found once. With V trimmed by 0 bases and J by 6 bases, 7 bases remained unmatched. Germline V gene data show CDR1 as LGHNA and CDR2 as YNFKEQ. The CDR3 contains 16 residues. The V gene is TRBV4-2, the J gene TRBJ2-1, with TRBD2 identical over 8 bases. The TCR sequence derives from a person between 18 and 69 years old in good health. Sequencing input: blood. The CDR3 protein is CASSQEALAVSNEQFF. CDR3 nucleotide sequence: TGTGCCAGCAGCCAAGAGGCACTAGCGGTTTCCAATGAGCAGTTCTTC.